This TCR beta chain was recorded in a study of T-cell reconstitution after alpha-beta-depleted transplantation in children. CDR3 length equals 14 residues. Trimming left V 3 bases short and J 0 bases short, with 12 bases between. Looked up from germline, CDR1 is DFQATT and CDR2 is SNEGSKA (reference sequence). Researchers prepared the TCRbeta library using unique molecular identifiers, the study reports. TCRdb ran MiXCR on the PCR reads and lists one entry per CDR3 protein. The repertoire includes a few hundred thousand distinct CDR3 sequences, about a tenth of them detected once, and around 2.3% sits in the top ten.

The receptor comes from a human donor who donated a stem cell graft to a child with acute lymphoblastic leukemia. Sequencing was performed on PBMCs from the stem cell graft donor, taken from the stem cell graft. The rearrangement uses TRBV20-1 and TRBJ2-7; D gene unclear. CDR3 DNA: TGCAGTGCTAGGACTGAGCTTACCTCCTACGAGCAGTACTTC. As protein: CSARTELTSYEQYF.